This entry features one T cell receptor (beta chain) sequence. This entry comes from a study of T cell changes during pregnancy in multiple sclerosis. The method was immunoSEQ multiplex PCR; TCRdb's version includes in-frame clones alone and lacks a portion of them. Here the sample spans fewer than 85,000 clones, roughly 90% being singletons. Losses at the gene ends were 3 bases for V and 4 bases for J; bases not matched to a gene: 9. The CDR3 contains 16 residues. CDR1 is KGHSH and CDR2 is LQKENI in the germline V gene. The clonotype was recovered from a female donor with multiple sclerosis, enrolled in a pregnancy study. The sample in question was peripheral blood, obtained before pregnancy. The chain combines TRBV18 with TRBJ2-1; 7 bases are shared with TRBD2. The CDR3 is CASSPLNSGPYNEQFF. CDR3 DNA sequence: TGTGCCAGCTCACCGCTGAATAGCGGGCCATACAATGAGCAGTTCTTC.